The clone carrying this T cell receptor beta chain came up a few times. Method: immunoSEQ multiplex PCR; TCRdb's copy keeps in-frame clones and lacks some. The sample gives 69,000 or so clones, 80% to 90% of which show up once; approximately 4.4% is in the top ten. The V and J ends lost 2 bases and 5 bases respectively, with 10 bases between them. Germline CDR1 reads MNHEY; CDR2 reads SVGAGI. The CDR3 is 14 amino acids. These data originate in a study of blood T cell repertoires in COVID-19. The receptor comes from a woman of 80 years or more with active or convalescent COVID-19. The sample comprised peripheral blood. This chain uses TRBV6-5 with TRBJ1-5; D is uncertain. CDR3 nucleotides: TGTGCCAGCAGTTACCGCGGGCCCGATCAGCCCCAGCATTTT. This gives the protein CASSYRGPDQPQHF.